The 28 T cell receptor beta chains in this list originate from one sample, sequenced in a study of cytomegalovirus exposure and HLA in healthy donors. 13 Jbeta primers and 60 Vbeta primers were used for the PCR. The method was immunoSEQ multiplex PCR; TCRdb's version includes in-frame clones alone and lacks a portion of them. This sample has 150,000 to 200,000 clones, with roughly 82% found just once. Sequencing was performed on PBMCs. The receptors here all came from a woman in her 30s in good health and CMV-seronegative.

CDR3 amino acids: CAWRPLGQDRPQHF. Here the CDR3 DNA reads TGTGCCTGGAGACCACTCGGACAGGACAGGCCCCAGCATTTT. The chain uses TRBV30 and TRBJ1-5; 7 bases are a match to TRBD1. The germline V gene has CDR1 GTSNPN and CDR2 SVGIG (reference sequence). V dropped 3 bases and J dropped 9; count of bases not matched to a gene: 11. This CDR3 contains 14 residues.

The chain couples TRBV10-3 to TRBJ1-2, with 9 positions matching TRBD1. V lost 4 bases and J lost 0; bases outside the gene matches: 3. Looked up from germline, CDR1 is ENHRY and CDR2 is SYGVKD. The CDR3 has 15 residues. Written as DNA, the CDR3 is TGTGCCATCAGTGCTCGACAGGGGGCTAACTATGGCTACACCTTC. Protein sequence: CAISARQGANYGYTF.

The CDR3 reads CASSDHRVGDTEAFF. CDR3 DNA: TGTGCCAGCAGCGACCACAGGGTGGGGGACACTGAAGCTTTCTTT. The chain has TRBV9 and TRBJ1-1, with a tentative D call TRBD1 (6 bases). Trimming stripped 3 bases from V and 3 bases from J, with 15 bases between. The CDR3 runs 15 residues. CDR1 and CDR2 (germline): SGDLS, YYNGEE.

The DNA for the CDR3 is TGTGCCAGCAGTTTAAACCAGGGTTCGGGTGAAGCTTTCTTT. Residues: CASSLNQGSGEAFF. The J gene is TRBJ1-1, the V gene TRBV27; TRBD1 is a possible D gene (5 bases). Per the germline V gene, CDR1 is MNHEY and CDR2 is SMNVEV (reference sequence). The CDR3 runs to 14 residues. Trimming cost V 2 bases and J 7 bases, with 14 bases left between them.

The chain carries TRBV7-9 and TRBJ2-7; D may be TRBD2 (5 bases). This CDR3 is built from 13 residues. Germline V CDR1 and CDR2: SEHNR, FQNEAQ (reference sequence). The V and J ends lost 8 bases and 1 base respectively, with 12 bases between them. CDR3 bases: TGTGCCAGCGGGTGGGGAGTTTCCTACGAGCAGTACTTC. It encodes CASGWGVSYEQYF.

This clone was picked up a small number of times. The chain carries TRBV9 and TRBJ2-3; 8 bases fit TRBD1. V lost 4 bases to trimming and J lost 2 bases; unmatched junction nucleotides: 6. There are 15 residues in the CDR3. CDR1 and CDR2 (germline): SGDLS, YYNGEE. CDR3 bases: TGTGCCAGCAGCCGACAGGGGTTGGTCACAGATACGCAGTATTTT. Translating it yields CASSRQGLVTDTQYF.

The chain is built from TRBV5-4 and TRBJ2-7, with D uncertain. The CDR3 loop spans 13 amino acids. V dropped 5 bases and J dropped 5 bases, with 14 bases sitting between them. Germline CDR1 is SGHNT and CDR2 is YYREEE (reference sequence). The CDR3 is CASSSDIFNEQYF. The CDR3 nucleotides are TGTGCCAGCAGTTCTGACATCTTCAACGAGCAGTACTTC. Together with reference TRBV5-4 and TRBJ2-7, the CDR3 gives the full variable domain: ETGVTQSPTHLIKTRGQQVTLRCSSQSGHNTVSWYQQALGQGPQFIFQYYREEENGRGNFPPRFSGLQFPNYSSELNVNALELDDSALYLCASSSDIFNEQYFGPGTRLTVT.

Concerning this clone itself: One end of the junction varies from germline; a read error may be responsible. This chain joins TRBV7-6 and TRBJ1-2, with TRBD1 matching over 8 bases. This CDR3 spans 16 amino acids. Germline V gives CDR1 SGHVS, CDR2 FNYEAQ. The CDR3 nucleotides are TGTGCCAGCAGCTTAGGGACAGGGCGCGCCCTTTATGGCTACCCCTTC. Encoded protein: CASSLGTGRALYGYPF. Looking up the rest from reference TRBV7-6 and TRBJ1-2 gives the full variable domain: GAGVSQSPRYKVTKRGQDVALRCDPISGHVSLYWYRQALGQGPEFLTYFNYEAQQDKSGLPNDRFSAERPEGSISTLTIQRTEQRDSAMYRCASSLGTGRALYGYPFGSGTRLTVV.

This clone was counted between two and nine times. This chain joins TRBV7-9 and TRBJ1-4; 12 bases line up with TRBD1. Trimming at V came to 11 bases and at J to 8 bases, leaving 12 bases not matched to a gene. The germline V gene encodes CDR1 SEHNR and CDR2 FQNEAQ (reference sequence). CDR3 size: 15 residues. The CDR3 nucleotides read TGTGCCGCGGGACAGGGGGCCACACAGATGGAAAAACTGTTTTTT. Translating it yields CAAGQGATQMEKLFF.

The chain's CDR3 is CASSSGPGLDNEQFF. CDR3 DNA: TGCGCCAGCAGCTCCGGCCCGGGACTAGACAATGAGCAGTTCTTC. The V call is TRBV5-1, the J call TRBJ2-1; 8 bases match TRBD2. The CDR3 has 15 residues. V trimming: 3 bases; J trimming: 5 bases; junction bases outside the gene matches: 7. Germline CDR1 is SGHRS and CDR2 is YFSETQ.

This chain uses TRBV7-3 with TRBJ2-7; 8 bases fit TRBD1. J was trimmed by 0 bases and V by 5 bases; bases with no gene match: 6. Germline V gene data show CDR1 as SGHTA and CDR2 as FQGTGA. The CDR3 has 15 amino acids. The CDR3 sequence: CASSPGQGSSYEQYF. The CDR3, as DNA: TGTGCCAGCAGCCCTGGACAGGGAAGCTCCTACGAGCAGTACTTC. The variable domain in full, completed from reference TRBV7-3 and TRBJ2-7, reads GAGVSQTPSNKVTEKGKYVELRCDPISGHTALYWYRQSLGQGPEFLIYFQGTGAADDSGLPNDRFFAVRPEGSVSTLKIQRTERGDSAVYLCASSPGQGSSYEQYFGPGTRLTVT.

V and J are TRBV4-2 and TRBJ1-4; D is uncertain. There are 17 residues in the CDR3. Trimming removed 0 bases at V and 2 bases at J, with 13 bases between. Germline V lookup: CDR1 LGHNA, CDR2 YNFKEQ. CDR3 in DNA: TGTGCCAGCAGCCAAGAGGGCACAGCCAGGACTAATGAAAAACTGTTTTTT. Encoded protein: CASSQEGTARTNEKLFF.

The chain combines TRBV6-1 with TRBJ2-6; 7 nucleotides align to TRBD1. CDR3 size: 15 residues. V shed 5 bases and J 2 bases; nucleotides not matched to a gene: 3. Per germline, CDR1 MNHNS and CDR2 SASEGT. CDR3 DNA: TGTGCCAGCAGTCCACAGGGGACTGGGGCCAACGTCCTGACTTTC. As protein: CASSPQGTGANVLTF.

This clone occurred a few times. V usage is TRBV28 and J usage is TRBJ2-5; 10 nucleotides agree with TRBD2. The germline gives CDR1 MDHEN, CDR2 SYDVKM. The ends lost 1 base at V and 4 bases at J; junction bases unmatched: 9. This CDR3 spans 17 amino acids. DNA of the CDR3: TGTGCCAGCAGTTTATTAAGCACTAGCGGGAACGGAGAGACCCAGTACTTC. This sequence encodes CASSLLSTSGNGETQYF.

The chain combines TRBV7-6 with TRBJ2-3; 8 bases are a match to TRBD2. The ends lost 3 bases at V and 1 base at J; junction bases unmatched: 9. The CDR3 is 17 residues long. In germline, CDR1 is SGHVS, CDR2 FNYEAQ. Here the CDR3 reads CASSLFFGRARTDTQYF. For the CDR3, the DNA is TGTGCCAGCAGCTTGTTCTTCGGGAGGGCCCGCACAGATACGCAGTATTTT.

The V gene is TRBV27, the J gene TRBJ2-1, with TRBD2 matching 12 bases. From germline, CDR1 is MNHEY and CDR2 SMNVEV (reference sequence). CDR3 length equals 16 residues. The junction had 10 bases not matched to a gene; V was cut back by 5 bases and J by 8 bases. The CDR3 is CASSGARTSGIYEQFF. In nucleotides, the CDR3 is TGTGCCAGCAGTGGGGCCCGGACTAGCGGGATATATGAGCAGTTCTTC.

This clone has only one observation. The chain carries TRBV2 and TRBJ1-1; D unclear. Trimming took 3 bases from V and 3 from J, leaving 5 bases between them. In germline, CDR1 is SNHLY, CDR2 FYNNEI. The length of the CDR3 is 12 residues. CDR3 sequence: CASSDGYTEAFF. For the CDR3, the DNA is TGTGCCAGCAGTGACGGGTACACTGAAGCTTTCTTT.

The rearrangement uses TRBV19 and TRBJ2-7; 10 bases agree with TRBD2. The CDR3 consists of 15 residues. V lost 5 bases to trimming and J lost 2 bases; unmatched junction nucleotides: 6. CDR1 is LNHDA and CDR2 is SQIVND in the germline V gene (reference sequence). The CDR3 DNA sequence: TGTGCCAGTAGTGTTACTAGCGGGGCCCCCTACGAGCAGTACTTC. The encoded protein is CASSVTSGAPYEQYF.

The chain uses TRBV7-3 and TRBJ1-6, with TRBD1 as a possible D gene (5 bases). V shed 4 bases and J shed 7 bases, with 14 bases lying between them. The CDR3 spans 15 residues. Germline V gene data show CDR1 as SGHTA and CDR2 as FQGTGA. CDR3 nucleotides: TGTGCCAGCAGCTGGAGTGGGGCGGACAATTCACCCCTCCACTTT. Translating gives CASSWSGADNSPLHF. Drawing the rest from reference TRBV7-3 and TRBJ1-6, the complete variable domain is GAGVSQTPSNKVTEKGKYVELRCDPISGHTALYWYRQSLGQGPEFLIYFQGTGAADDSGLPNDRFFAVRPEGSVSTLKIQRTERGDSAVYLCASSWSGADNSPLHFGNGTRLTVT.

This clone was counted once. V is TRBV27 and J is TRBJ1-3, with a tentative D call TRBD1 (6 bases). The ends were cut back, 6 bases at V and 7 bases at J, with 19 bases in the middle. The CDR3 sequence is 15 residues long. Germline values: CDR1 MNHEY, CDR2 SMNVEV (reference sequence). The CDR3 bases are TGTGCCAGCAGCCCCAGACAGGCGCTGGGGAACACCATATATTTT. This encodes CASSPRQALGNTIYF.

This chain joins TRBV28 and TRBJ2-1; tentatively, D is TRBD1 (5 bases). Germline CDR1 and CDR2: MDHEN and SYDVKM. V gave up 6 bases and J gave up 10 bases, with 16 bases separating them. The CDR3 has 13 residues. The CDR3 sequence is CASSTYMGPEQFF. As DNA, the CDR3 is TGTGCCAGCAGCACATACATGGGGCCCGAGCAGTTCTTC.

V and J are TRBV9 and TRBJ2-3; 11 bases are a match to TRBD2. There are 16 residues in the CDR3. Trimming cost V 2 bases and J 2 bases; bases outside gene matches: 4. From germline, CDR1 is SGDLS and CDR2 YYNGEE. The CDR3 loop reads CASSVLAGGFTDTQYF. The CDR3 DNA follows: TGTGCCAGCAGCGTGTTAGCGGGAGGGTTCACAGATACGCAGTATTTT.

V is TRBV9 and J is TRBJ2-1; 8 bases fit TRBD1. Germline CDR1 is SGDLS and CDR2 is YYNGEE. V was clipped by 3 bases and J by 4 bases; unmatched bases: 3. The length of the CDR3 is 14 residues. CDR3 DNA sequence: TGTGCCAGCAGCGCGGGACAGGTTTACAATGAGCAGTTCTTC. It codes for CASSAGQVYNEQFF. Drawing the rest from reference TRBV9 and TRBJ2-1, the complete variable domain is DSGVTQTPKHLITATGQRVTLRCSPRSGDLSVYWYQQSLDQGLQFLIQYYNGEERAKGNILERFSAQQFPDLHSELNLSSLELGDSALYFCASSAGQVYNEQFFGPGTRLTVL.

The chain employs TRBV7-2 and TRBJ2-7, with 12 bases fitting TRBD2. V gave up 5 bases and J gave up 1 base; unmatched junction bases: 12. Looked up from germline, CDR1 is SGHTA and CDR2 is FQGNSA. The CDR3 is 18 amino acids. For the CDR3, the DNA is TGTGCCAGCAGCCCGACAGGACTAGCGGGAACCCTATCCTACGAGCAGTACTTC. Translation: CASSPTGLAGTLSYEQYF.

The rearrangement links TRBV7-9 to TRBJ2-1; 8 nucleotides align to TRBD1. This CDR3 has 15 amino acids. Germline CDR1 is SEHNR and CDR2 is FQNEAQ (reference sequence). J was trimmed by 3 bases and V by 5 bases; bases with no gene match: 6. CDR3 residues: CASSTGQGNYNEQFF. DNA for the CDR3: TGTGCCAGCAGCACAGGACAGGGTAACTACAATGAGCAGTTCTTC.

The J gene is TRBJ1-2, the V gene TRBV5-8; D unresolved. The germline gives CDR1 SGHTS, CDR2 YDEGEE. V was trimmed by 3 bases and J by 5 bases, leaving 20 bases between them. The CDR3 sequence is 16 residues long. This CDR3 is CASSSLGNLGRYGYTF. In DNA form, the CDR3 reads TGTGCCAGCAGCTCCCTGGGAAATCTAGGGAGATATGGCTACACCTTC.

This rearrangement joins TRBV5-4 to TRBJ1-2; D unresolved. Germline CDR1 SGHNT, CDR2 YYREEE (reference sequence). The germline V and J ends were trimmed by 4 bases and 6 bases, with 16 bases remaining between them. The CDR3 totals 14 residues. CDR3 bases: TGTGCCAGCAGCCCCCAGGTACATCAGGATGGCTACACCTTC. This codes for CASSPQVHQDGYTF.

This clone occurred a few times. This chain connects TRBV19 to TRBJ2-5; D is perhaps TRBD2 (5 bases). Trimming stripped 5 bases from V and 5 bases from J, with 24 bases between. CDR3 size: 17 residues. Germline lookup yields CDR1 LNHDA and CDR2 SQIVND (reference sequence). CDR3 coding DNA: TGTGCCAGTAGTGTCGGACGTATGGGTAGCGTTATCGAGACCCAGTACTTC. Amino acids: CASSVGRMGSVIETQYF.